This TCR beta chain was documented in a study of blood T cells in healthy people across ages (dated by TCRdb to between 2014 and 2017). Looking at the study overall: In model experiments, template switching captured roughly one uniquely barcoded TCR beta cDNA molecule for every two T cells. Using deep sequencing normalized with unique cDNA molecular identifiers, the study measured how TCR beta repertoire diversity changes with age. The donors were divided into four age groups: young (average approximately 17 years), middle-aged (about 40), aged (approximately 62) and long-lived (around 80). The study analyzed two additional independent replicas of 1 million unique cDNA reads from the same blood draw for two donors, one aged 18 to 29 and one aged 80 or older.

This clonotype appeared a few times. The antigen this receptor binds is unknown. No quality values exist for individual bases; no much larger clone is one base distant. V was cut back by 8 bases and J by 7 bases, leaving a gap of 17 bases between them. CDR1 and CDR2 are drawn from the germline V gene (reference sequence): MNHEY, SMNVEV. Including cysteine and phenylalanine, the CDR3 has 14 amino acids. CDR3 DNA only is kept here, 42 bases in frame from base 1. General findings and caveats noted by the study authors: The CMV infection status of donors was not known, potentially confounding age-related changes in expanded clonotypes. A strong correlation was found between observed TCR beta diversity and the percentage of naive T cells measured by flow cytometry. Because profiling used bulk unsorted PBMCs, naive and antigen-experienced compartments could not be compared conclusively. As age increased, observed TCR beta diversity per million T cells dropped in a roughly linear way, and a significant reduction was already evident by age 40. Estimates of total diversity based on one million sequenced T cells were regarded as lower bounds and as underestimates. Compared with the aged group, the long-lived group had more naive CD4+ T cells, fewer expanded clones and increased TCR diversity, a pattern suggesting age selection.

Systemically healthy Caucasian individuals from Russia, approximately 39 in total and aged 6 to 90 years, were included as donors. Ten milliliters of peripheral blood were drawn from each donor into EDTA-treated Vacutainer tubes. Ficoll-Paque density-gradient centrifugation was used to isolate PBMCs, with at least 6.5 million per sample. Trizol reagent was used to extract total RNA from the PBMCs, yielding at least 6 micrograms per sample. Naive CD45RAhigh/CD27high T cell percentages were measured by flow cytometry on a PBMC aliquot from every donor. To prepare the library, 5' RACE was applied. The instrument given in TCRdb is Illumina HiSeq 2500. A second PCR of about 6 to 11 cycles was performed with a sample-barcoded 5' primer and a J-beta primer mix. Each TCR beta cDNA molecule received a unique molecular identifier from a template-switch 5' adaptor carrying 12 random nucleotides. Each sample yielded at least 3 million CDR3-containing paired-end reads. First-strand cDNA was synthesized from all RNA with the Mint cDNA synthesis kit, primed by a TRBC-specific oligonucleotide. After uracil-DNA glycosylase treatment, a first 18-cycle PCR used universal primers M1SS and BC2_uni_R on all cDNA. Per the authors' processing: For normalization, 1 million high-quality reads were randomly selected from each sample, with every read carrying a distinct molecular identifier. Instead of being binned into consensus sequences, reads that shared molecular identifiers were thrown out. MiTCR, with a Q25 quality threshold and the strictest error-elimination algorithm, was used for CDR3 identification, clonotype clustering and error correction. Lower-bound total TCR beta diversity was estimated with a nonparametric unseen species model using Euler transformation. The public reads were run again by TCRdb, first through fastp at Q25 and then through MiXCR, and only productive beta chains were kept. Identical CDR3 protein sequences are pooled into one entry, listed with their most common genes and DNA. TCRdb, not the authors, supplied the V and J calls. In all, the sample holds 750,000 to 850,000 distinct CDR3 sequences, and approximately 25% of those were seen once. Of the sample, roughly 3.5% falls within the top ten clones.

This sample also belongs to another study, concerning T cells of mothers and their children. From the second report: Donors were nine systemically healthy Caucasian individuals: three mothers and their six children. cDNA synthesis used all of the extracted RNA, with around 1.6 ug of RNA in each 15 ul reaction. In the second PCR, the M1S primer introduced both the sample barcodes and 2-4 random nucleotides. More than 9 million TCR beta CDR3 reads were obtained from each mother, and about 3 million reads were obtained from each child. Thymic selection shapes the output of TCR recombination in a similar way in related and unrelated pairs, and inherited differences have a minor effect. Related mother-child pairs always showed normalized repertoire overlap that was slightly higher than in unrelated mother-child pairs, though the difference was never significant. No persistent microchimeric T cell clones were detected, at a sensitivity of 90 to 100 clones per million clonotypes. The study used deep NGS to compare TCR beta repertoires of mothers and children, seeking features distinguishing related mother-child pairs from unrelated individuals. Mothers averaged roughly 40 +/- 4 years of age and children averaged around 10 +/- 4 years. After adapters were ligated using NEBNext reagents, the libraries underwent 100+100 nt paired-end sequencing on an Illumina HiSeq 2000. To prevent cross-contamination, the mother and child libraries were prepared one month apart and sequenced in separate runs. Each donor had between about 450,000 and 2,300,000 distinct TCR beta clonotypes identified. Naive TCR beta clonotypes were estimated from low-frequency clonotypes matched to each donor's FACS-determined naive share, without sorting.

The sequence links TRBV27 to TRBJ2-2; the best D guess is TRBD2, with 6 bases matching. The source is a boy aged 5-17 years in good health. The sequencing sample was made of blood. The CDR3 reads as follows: CASDHTAGFGELFF. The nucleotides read TGTGCCAGCGATCACACCGCGGGATTCGGGGAGCTGTTTTTT.